Listed below are T cell receptor beta chains from one sample, sequenced in a study of CD8+ T cells in alopecia areata. TCRdb keeps only in-frame clones here, not all; method: immunoSEQ multiplex PCR. This sample has about 140,000 clones, with 86% found just once. The material sequenced was CD8+ T cells sorted from blood, taken at week 4, from a patient treated with tofacitinib. The source of these receptors is a human donor with alopecia areata. CDR3s include the opening cysteine and the closing phenylalanine or tryptophan. Each record gives: D gene, J gene, clone size, V gene, CDR3 DNA, CDR3 protein. A D gene is named only where the DNA matches it firmly. Some rows mark clone size as missing; the rest say once, few, many or name a class of expanded clone.

TRBD1	TRBJ2-3	NA	TRBV7-8	TGTGCCAGCAGCTTCGGACAGGGCTACACAGATACGCAGTATTTT	CASSFGQGYTDTQYF
TRBD2	TRBJ2-3	NA	TRBV27	TGTGCCAGCAGTTTGCAGGGGGCGCTCGGCCCATTGACTAGCGGGGGTCCGGATACGCAGTATTTT	CASSLQGALGPLTSGGPDTQYF
NA	TRBJ2-1	NA	TRBV29-1	TGCAGCGTTGAAGGGTACATCTCGGGTAACAATGAGCAGTTCTTC	CSVEGYISGNNEQFF
TRBD1	TRBJ1-1	once	TRBV5-1	TGCGCCAGCAGCTTGGGACAGGGAAGCGCTGAAGCTTTCTTT	CASSLGQGSAEAFF
NA	TRBJ2-2	NA	TRBV30	TGTGCCTGGGATGGGGCGAACACCGGGGAGCTGTTTTTT	CAWDGANTGELFF
NA	TRBJ2-6	NA	TRBV7-9	TGTGCCAGCAGCCGCGGAGGCCCTTTACACTCTGGGGCCAACGTCCTGACTTTC	CASSRGGPLHSGANVLTF
NA	TRBJ2-1	NA	TRBV27	TGTGCCAGCAGATTTAGCGGTTTGGGAAATGAGCAGTTCTTC	CASRFSGLGNEQFF
TRBD2	TRBJ2-3	NA	TRBV9	TGTGCCAGCAGCGTTAGCGGGAGTACAGATACGCAGTATTTT	CASSVSGSTDTQYF
TRBD1	TRBJ1-5	once	TRBV5-6	TGTGCCAGCAGGGATGGACAGGTCCCTCAGCCCCAGCATTTT	CASRDGQVPQPQHF
TRBD2	TRBJ2-1	NA	TRBV4-1	TGCGCCAGCAGCCCGTCATTGTCGGCGGGAGATGCCTACAATGAGCAGTTCTTC	CASSPSLSAGDAYNEQFF
TRBD1	TRBJ2-7	NA	TRBV7-9	TGTGCCAGCAGCTACGGGACAGCGGATGAGCAGTACTTC	CASSYGTADEQYF
NA	TRBJ2-7	NA	TRBV7-9	TGTGCCAGCGCGGAAGGGTCGACCTACGAGCAGTACTTC	CASAEGSTYEQYF
NA	TRBJ1-5	NA	TRBV4-1	TGCGCCAGCAGCCAAGACCTTGGGGGGCAGCCCCAGCATTTT	CASSQDLGGQPQHF
NA	TRBJ2-1	NA	TRBV30	TGTGCCTGGAGCCAGTCCTACAATGAGCAGTTCTTC	CAWSQSYNEQFF
NA	TRBJ1-5	once	TRBV6-5	TGTGCCAGCCGAGCCGAGTACGGCAATCAGCCCCAGCATTTT	CASRAEYGNQPQHF
TRBD2	TRBJ2-1	NA	TRBV7-9	TGTGCCACCGCACCCACTAGCGGGATTGAGGAGCAGTTCTTC	CATAPTSGIEEQFF
NA	TRBJ2-7	NA	TRBV13	TGTGCCAGCAGCTTCGGTACAGGACAAACCTACGAGCAGTACTTC	CASSFGTGQTYEQYF
TRBD2	TRBJ2-1	once	TRBV29-1	TGCAGCGTTGAAGGCTGGAGCGGGGGGGTTGATAGGAGCTCCTACAATGAGCAGTTCTTC	CSVEGWSGGVDRSSYNEQFF
NA	TRBJ2-1	NA	TRBV19	TGTGCAACCTCCGGGGGGCCTTACAATGAGCAGTTCTTC	CATSGGPYNEQFF
TRBD2	TRBJ2-1	NA	TRBV15	TGTGCCACCAGCGGCTACCAAGCTAGCGGGACCTACAATGAGCAGTTCTTC	CATSGYQASGTYNEQFF
TRBD1	TRBJ2-7	NA	TRBV6-5	TGTGCCAGCAGTCCCGGGACAGGGGGGATTTACGAGCAGTACTTC	CASSPGTGGIYEQYF
NA	TRBJ1-2	NA	TRBV11-1	TGTGCCAGCAGTGAATCCCAGGGGACCTATGGCTACACCTTC	CASSESQGTYGYTF
TRBD2	TRBJ2-1	NA	TRBV6-5	TGTGCCAGCAGTTACGAGCGGGGGTTATACAATGAGCAGTTCTTC	CASSYERGLYNEQFF
NA	TRBJ1-2	NA	TRBV25-1	TGTGCCAGCAGTGAATCCGGGACCCGGAGGTATGGCTACACCTTC	CASSESGTRRYGYTF
NA	TRBJ2-2	NA	TRBV5-1	TGCGCCAGCAGCTTGTATTGGGGGACCGGGGAGCTGTTTTTT	CASSLYWGTGELFF
TRBD1	TRBJ1-2	NA	TRBV7-9	TGTGCCAGCAGCGGGGACAGGGGCGCTACAGCTAACTATGGCTACACCTTC	CASSGDRGATANYGYTF
NA	TRBJ2-1	NA	TRBV29-1	TGCAGCGTTTGGGGGGCCCACAATGAGCAGTTCTTC	CSVWGAHNEQFF
NA	TRBJ2-2	NA	TRBV5-1	TGCGCCAGCAGCTGGTCAGCAGAAAACACCGGGGAGCTGTTTTTT	CASSWSAENTGELFF
TRBD2	TRBJ2-7	NA	TRBV7-2	TGTGCCAGCAGCCCATTTGGGGGGGATTCCTACGAGCAGTACTTC	CASSPFGGDSYEQYF
NA	TRBJ2-7	NA	TRBV29-1	TGCAGCGTCCCCGGGGAGGTCTCCCCGGGGGAGCAGTACTTC	CSVPGEVSPGEQYF
NA	TRBJ2-3	NA	TRBV5-1	TGCGCCAGCAGCTTGGCCGAGCGGAGCACAGATACGCAGTATTTT	CASSLAERSTDTQYF
NA	TRBJ1-5	NA	TRBV27	TGTGCCAGCAGCCCGCTCGACAGAGCCATCCAGCATTTT	CASSPLDRAIQHF
NA	TRBJ1-1	NA	TRBV11-2	TGTGCCAGCAGCTTAGCTACAGAGAACACTGAAGCTTTCTTT	CASSLATENTEAFF
NA	TRBJ1-5	NA	TRBV15	TGTGCCACCAGCAGAGATCGTACAGCTAGCAATCAGCCCCAGCATTTT	CATSRDRTASNQPQHF
NA	TRBJ2-2	once	TRBV5-1	TGCGCCAGCAGCTTTAGCGGATCGAACACCGGGGAGCTGTTTTTT	CASSFSGSNTGELFF
NA	TRBJ2-3	NA	TRBV6-6	TGTGCCAGCAGTTACGGTCCAGATACGCAGTATTTT	CASSYGPDTQYF
NA	TRBJ2-3	NA	TRBV2	TGTGCCAGCAGTACGGGACTCAACACAGATACGCAGTATTTT	CASSTGLNTDTQYF
NA	TRBJ2-3	NA	TRBV6-1	TGTGCCAGCAGTGCCCCCGGGACACCAGGGGCAGATACGCAGTATTTT	CASSAPGTPGADTQYF
NA	TRBJ2-1	NA	TRBV7-9	TGTGCCAGCAGCCAGGGTACTGAGCAGTTCTTC	CASSQGTEQFF
TRBD2	TRBJ2-1	NA	TRBV5-1	TGCGCCAGCAGCTTGACTAGCGGGAGCTCCTACAATGAGCAGTTCTTC	CASSLTSGSSYNEQFF
TRBD1	TRBJ2-7	NA	TRBV9	TGTGCCAGCAGCGTTGACAGGGTACCCTACGAGCAGTACTTC	CASSVDRVPYEQYF
NA	TRBJ2-1	NA	TRBV5-5	TGTGCCAGCAGCTTGGGCACGAGCTCCTACAATGAGCAGTTCTTC	CASSLGTSSYNEQFF
NA	TRBJ1-2	NA	TRBV7-9	TGTGCCAGCAGCTTTATGGGCTGGGATGGCTACACCTTC	CASSFMGWDGYTF
NA	TRBJ2-7	NA	TRBV29-1	TGCAGCGTTGATAGGACAGACACCTACGAGCAGTACTTC	CSVDRTDTYEQYF
NA	TRBJ2-2	NA	TRBV29-1	TGCAGCGTTGAATCCAATCCCGGGGAGCTGTTTTTT	CSVESNPGELFF
NA	TRBJ2-1	NA	TRBV27	TGTGCCAGCAGTCCCGGGGATGAGCAGTTCTTC	CASSPGDEQFF
TRBD2	TRBJ2-3	NA	TRBV9	TGTGCCAGCAGCGTTAATAGCGGGGGCCTTCTGGATACGCAGTATTTT	CASSVNSGGLLDTQYF
TRBD1	TRBJ1-1	NA	TRBV30	TGTGCCTGGAGATTGACAGGGGGGACTGAAGCTTTCTTT	CAWRLTGGTEAFF
NA	TRBJ2-7	NA	TRBV25-1	TGTGCCAGCAGCCAGGGTTTTGGGGAGCAGTACTTC	CASSQGFGEQYF
NA	TRBJ2-2	few	TRBV18	TGTGCCAGCTCACCTTCGGGGGGCAACACCGGGGAGCTGTTTTTT	CASSPSGGNTGELFF
NA	TRBJ1-6	once	TRBV6-6	TGTGCCAGCGGGGACGAGTACTATAATTCACCCCTCCACTTT	CASGDEYYNSPLHF
TRBD1	TRBJ1-2	NA	TRBV30	TGTGCCTGGAGTGAGGGGACAGCTAACTATGGCTACACCTTC	CAWSEGTANYGYTF
NA	TRBJ2-2	NA	TRBV27	TGTGCCAGCAGTTTACGGCGGACCACCGGGGAGCTGTTTTTT	CASSLRRTTGELFF
NA	TRBJ2-2	NA	TRBV5-1	TGCGCCAGCAGCCCCGGGACCGTGAACACCGGGGAGCTGTTTTTT	CASSPGTVNTGELFF
TRBD1	TRBJ2-7	few	TRBV29-1	TGCAGCTACCGGGACAGAGAAAGCTACGAGCAGTACTTC	CSYRDRESYEQYF
NA	TRBJ1-1	NA	TRBV30	TGTGCCTGGACCCCGTCCATGAACACTGAAGCTTTCTTT	CAWTPSMNTEAFF
NA	TRBJ1-1	NA	TRBV30	TGTGCCTGGAGTGGGCTAGGGACCACTGAAGCTTTCTTT	CAWSGLGTTEAFF
NA	TRBJ2-7	NA	TRBV7-9	TGTGCCAGCAGCTTAGAGGCCGAACGGCACTACGAGCAGTACTTC	CASSLEAERHYEQYF
NA	TRBJ2-5	NA	TRBV30	TGTGCCTGGGACCCCGGACTGTCTCGAGAGGGGACCCAGTACTTC	CAWDPGLSREGTQYF